This entry lists 16 T cell receptor beta chains sequenced from one sample in a study of blood T cell repertoires in COVID-19 (dated by TCRdb to the early 2020s). Libraries were prepared through the immunoSEQ multiplex PCR assay. Entries here come from immuneACCESS through TCRdb and include only in-frame sequences with V and J called. Some clones fail to appear in such tables; in the studies checked, an unresolved V gene covers under half of the shortfall, and the cause of the remainder is unknown. The sample contains around 57,000 clones, roughly nine tenths of them found a single time. The ten largest clones represent approximately 20% of the sample. The sequenced sample was peripheral blood. The origin of the receptors is an elderly woman with COVID-19, enrolled during active disease.

The chain uses TRBV10-3 and TRBJ1-1; D is uncertain. The germline V gene encodes CDR1 ENHRY and CDR2 SYGVKD. V was pared by 8 bases and J by 2 bases, with 6 bases between. This CDR3 has 11 residues. The CDR3 DNA is TGTGCCATCGTGCGCAACACTGAAGCTTTCTTT. Residues: CAIVRNTEAFF.

The rearrangement joins TRBV30 to TRBJ2-3; D might be TRBD1 (5 bases). CDR3 length: 12 amino acids. CDR1 is GTSNPN, CDR2 SVGIG, per germline (reference sequence). V shed 0 bases and J shed 6 bases, with 7 bases lying between them. The CDR3 protein is CAWSVQVDTQYF. In DNA form, the CDR3 reads TGTGCCTGGAGTGTACAGGTTGATACGCAGTATTTT.

The rearrangement links TRBV29-1 to TRBJ2-2; D possibly corresponds to TRBD1 (5 bases). Trimming took 0 bases from V and 6 from J, leaving 11 bases between them. From germline, CDR1 is SQVTM and CDR2 ANQGSEA. This CDR3 contains 14 residues. CDR3 bases: TGCAGCGTTGAAGACCAGGGTTTGGCCGGGGAGCTGTTTTTT. Residues: CSVEDQGLAGELFF.

This clone was detected once. The gene calls are TRBV6-5 and TRBJ2-7, with 11 nucleotides matching TRBD2. The length of the CDR3 is 15 residues. From germline, CDR1 is MNHEY and CDR2 SVGAGI. Germline trimming cut 8 bases from V and 2 bases from J; bases unmatched to any gene: 8. The CDR3 sequence: CASGSGGAGAYEQYF. The CDR3 nucleotides are TGTGCCAGCGGTAGCGGGGGGGCCGGGGCCTACGAGCAGTACTTC.

The DNA for the CDR3 is TGTGCCAGCAGCCCAAGGGGGAACTATGGCTACACCTTC. As protein: CASSPRGNYGYTF. This rearrangement joins TRBV14 to TRBJ1-2, with D perhaps matching TRBD1 (6 bases). The CDR3 is made up of 13 amino acids. Germline CDR1 SGHDN, CDR2 FVKESK. Trimming took off 4 bases at V and 2 bases at J, with 8 bases between the two ends. Complete variable domain (other parts from reference TRBV14 and TRBJ1-2): EAGVTQFPSHSVIEKGQTVTLRCDPISGHDNLYWYRRVMGKEIKFLLHFVKESKQDESGMPNNRFLAERTGGTYSTLKVQPAELEDSGVYFCASSPRGNYGYTFGSGTRLTVV.

This rearrangement joins TRBV12-3 or TRBV12-4 to TRBJ1-1; D remains ambiguous. V lost 2 bases, J lost 6 bases, and 10 bases lay in between. The CDR3 is 13 residues long. CDR3 coding DNA: TGTGCCAGCAGTTTATCTGAGTACGCTGAAGCTTTCTTT. It encodes CASSLSEYAEAFF.

The table lists this clone with a few counts. The chain has TRBV10-3 and TRBJ1-4; 9 bases line up with TRBD1. The length of the CDR3 is 14 residues. J was trimmed by 7 bases and V by 7 bases; bases with no gene match: 7. Germline loops: CDR1 ENHRY, CDR2 SYGVKD. For the CDR3, the DNA is TGTGCCATCAAGGCGCCGGGACAGGGTGAAAAACTGTTTTTT. It codes for CAIKAPGQGEKLFF.

The chain combines TRBV5-1 with TRBJ1-3, with 10 bases fitting TRBD1. With 4 bases clipped from V and 0 bases from J, the junction kept 10 bases outside the gene matches. The germline CDR1 and CDR2 sequences are SGHRS and YFSETQ. The CDR3 totals 18 residues. CDR3 loop: CASSLHTGQGFSGNTIYF. The CDR3 nucleotides read TGCGCCAGCAGCCTTCATACGGGACAGGGGTTCTCTGGAAACACCATATATTTT.

This chain links TRBV21-1 with TRBJ2-2; the table's D call of TRBD1 was not tested on the DNA. TRBV21-1 is noted as a pseudogene. The CDR3 extends over 14 amino acids. CDR3 coding DNA: TGTGCCAGCTTTGCACAGATGAACACCGGGGAGCTGTTTTTT. It codes for CASFAQMNTGELFF.

This clone turned up a few times. The gene calls are TRBV7-6 and TRBJ1-6; a weak D match, TRBD1 (5 bases). CDR1 SGHVS and CDR2 FNYEAQ come from the germline V gene. The length of the CDR3 is 15 residues. The V end lost 0 bases, the J end lost 7 bases, and 10 bases lay between the germline ends. This chain's CDR3 is CASSLAGGANSPLHF. CDR3 nucleotides: TGTGCCAGCAGCTTAGCGGGAGGGGCGAATTCACCCCTCCACTTT.

The genes are TRBV5-4 and TRBJ2-7, with TRBD1 as a possible D gene (6 bases). The V end was cut by 4 bases, the J end by 6 bases, with 11 bases between. CDR1 SGHNT and CDR2 YYREEE come from the germline V gene (reference sequence). The CDR3 runs 12 residues. The CDR3 DNA reads as TGTGCCAGCAGCCTCAGGGGTACCGAGCAGTACTTC. Residues: CASSLRGTEQYF.

This clone occurred a few times. Relative to the germline gene, one junction end is altered; a read error may explain this. The chain combines TRBV10-3 with TRBJ2-7, with TRBD1 matching 11 bases. CDR3 size: 16 residues. Germline V gene sequence: CDR1 ENHRY, CDR2 SYGVKD. The CDR3 nucleotides read TGTGCCATCAGTGACTCCAGGACAGGGGGCTCCCACGAGCAGTACTTC. Translated, it gives CAISDSRTGGSHEQYF.

The rearrangement joins TRBV27 to TRBJ1-2, with 10 bases lining up with TRBD1. J lost 7 bases, V lost 5 bases, and 7 bases had no gene match. Germline CDR1 and CDR2: MNHEY and SMNVEV (reference sequence). This CDR3 is built from 14 residues. Written as DNA, the CDR3 is TGTGCCAGCAGTCTTAGACAGGGGGCCGGTGGCTACACCTTC. It codes for CASSLRQGAGGYTF.

The chain links TRBV5-1 to TRBJ2-3; no clear D gene. The CDR3 is made up of 15 amino acids. Trimming removed 1 base from V and 0 bases from J, with 9 bases in between. The germline V gene encodes CDR1 SGHRS and CDR2 YFSETQ. This CDR3 reads CASSLTEPSTDTQYF. The DNA for the CDR3 is TGCGCCAGCAGCTTGACAGAGCCAAGCACAGATACGCAGTATTTT.

The V gene is TRBV19, the J gene TRBJ2-1; weak D call: TRBD1 (5 bases). Trimming stripped 1 base from V and 10 bases from J, with 8 bases between. Germline CDR1 reads LNHDA; CDR2 reads SQIVND (reference sequence). The CDR3 has 12 residues. In DNA form, the CDR3 reads TGTGCCAGTAGTATAGTGAACAGGGAGCAGTTCTTC. It encodes CASSIVNREQFF.

This clone has only a few counts. The chain combines TRBV5-1 with TRBJ2-1, with 14 positions matching TRBD2. There are 16 residues in the CDR3. CDR1 and CDR2 from the germline V gene are SGHRS and YFSETQ. Trimming cost V 4 bases and J 4 bases; bases outside gene matches: 4. The CDR3 bases are TGCGCCAGCAGCCCGGGACTAGCGGGGGTTTACAATGAGCAGTTCTTC. Its protein is CASSPGLAGVYNEQFF.